These 30 T cell receptor beta chains came from one sample sequenced in a study of T cell repertoires in cytomegalovirus infection. Each CDR3 protein gets one entry after TCRdb re-called the reads with MiXCR. The data hold 450,000 to 550,000 distinct CDR3 sequences, with 15% to 20% observed a single time. Sequenced material: CD8+ T cells from PBMCs. Receptors were obtained from a human donor in good health (CMV status not recorded). Some clones in this sample may be carry-over from other donors' samples.

This clonotype was counted many times. The rearrangement joins TRBV12-5 to TRBJ2-5; 8 bases fit TRBD2. V lost 0 bases to trimming and J lost 2 bases; unmatched junction nucleotides: 8. Germline CDR1 LGHNT, CDR2 FRNRAP. The CDR3 runs 17 residues. The CDR3 reads CASGLVRMRGDQETQYF. CDR3 DNA: TGTGCTAGTGGTTTGGTACGGATGCGGGGGGATCAAGAGACCCAGTACTTC.

This clonotype was seen ten or more times. The chain has TRBV6-6 and TRBJ2-2; D gene uncertain. From germline, CDR1 is MNHNY and CDR2 SVGAGI (reference sequence). This CDR3 spans 15 amino acids. Trimming pared 11 bases from V and 2 bases from J, leaving 18 bases between. The CDR3 sequence: CAAFSAVSNTGELFF. DNA for the CDR3: TGTGCCGCCTTTTCGGCCGTTTCTAACACCGGGGAGCTGTTTTTT.

The chain employs TRBV14 and TRBJ2-7, with 13 positions matching TRBD2. The CDR3 covers 16 residues. The V gene's germline CDR1 is SGHDN and CDR2 FVKESK. Trimming removed 4 bases from V and 4 bases from J; junction bases left unmatched: 7. In DNA, the CDR3 is TGTGCCAGCAGCCCCTCGGGACTAGCGGGATTGTACGAGCAGTACTTC. It is translated as CASSPSGLAGLYEQYF.

This clonotype was detected many times. The chain has TRBV10-3 and TRBJ2-3; 9 nucleotides line up with TRBD2. Per germline, CDR1 ENHRY and CDR2 SYGVKD. There are 15 residues in the CDR3. The V gene end was trimmed by 6 bases and the J gene end by 3 bases; junction bases not matched to a gene: 7. The CDR3 bases are TGTGCCATCAGGCCAGCGGGGGGAGTGACAGATACGCAGTATTTT. Protein sequence: CAIRPAGGVTDTQYF.

The chain has TRBV19 and TRBJ1-1, with unresolved D. Germline V gene data show CDR1 as LNHDA and CDR2 as SQIVND (reference sequence). The CDR3 is 12 residues long. Trimming shortened V by 1 base and J by 6 bases, and 6 bases separated the two germline ends. The DNA of the CDR3 is TGTGCCAGTAGTATAGGGGCAGCTGAAGCTTTCTTT. Translating it yields CASSIGAAEAFF.

This clonotype has a handful of counts. CDR3 loop: CASSFEILKSSYNSPLHF. Here the CDR3 DNA reads TGTGCCAGCAGTTTTGAGATCTTAAAGAGCTCCTATAATTCACCCCTCCACTTT. The rearrangement links TRBV12-3 or TRBV12-4 to TRBJ1-6, with no clear D. The CDR3 loop spans 18 amino acids. Trimming removed 3 bases from V and 0 bases from J, with 15 bases in between.

Concerning this clonotype itself: A much bigger clone sits one base away, suggesting this may be a read error. This is likely a read error, given that the CDR3 carries no conserved phenylalanine or tryptophan at its end. The rearrangement links TRBV2 to TRBJ2-1; no firm D call. Trimming took 2 bases from V and 10 from J, leaving 9 bases between them. Germline V CDR1 and CDR2: SNHLY, FYNNEI. The length of the CDR3 is 12 residues. CDR3 coding DNA: TGTGCCAGCAGTGAACAGAATCTGGAGCAGTTCCTC. As protein: CASSEQNLEQFL.

The V gene is TRBV5-4, the J gene TRBJ1-1; D is unclear. CDR3 length: 16 residues. Per germline, CDR1 SGHNT and CDR2 YYREEE (reference sequence). Between the trimmed V and J ends, which lost 5 bases and 5 bases, there was a span of 22 bases. CDR3: CASSGETIRSRTEAFF. CDR3 sequence (DNA): TGTGCCAGCAGTGGGGAAACGATCCGGTCGAGGACTGAAGCTTTCTTT.

As for this clonotype: It may be a read error: a sequence one base away is much more abundant. The J gene is TRBJ1-5, the V gene TRBV12-3 or TRBV12-4; D is uncertain. Trimming left V 9 bases short and J 5 bases short, with 20 bases between. CDR3 size: 15 residues. CDR3: CARTPGLSFYQPQHF. CDR3 in DNA: TGTGCCAGAACCCCGGGTTTGAGTTTTTATCAGCCCCAGCATTTT.

This clonotype was seen a handful of times. The CDR3, as DNA: TGTGCCGCCCGAGCGGGACAGGGCGTCAATGAGCAGTTCTTC. It is translated as CAARAGQGVNEQFF. The rearrangement uses TRBV10-3 and TRBJ2-1; 9 nucleotides align to TRBD1. The CDR3 runs 14 residues. Unmatched junction bases numbered 11, after V lost 11 bases and J lost 6 bases. Germline V gene lookup returns CDR1 ENHRY and CDR2 SYGVKD.

The chain is built from TRBV28 and TRBJ2-3; possibly TRBD2 for D (5 bases). The V and J ends lost 6 bases and 8 bases respectively, with 18 bases between them. Germline V gene sequence: CDR1 MDHEN, CDR2 SYDVKM. CDR3 length equals 14 residues. CDR3 in amino acids: CASSSDFAQTTQYF. CDR3 in DNA: TGTGCCAGCAGCTCGGACTTTGCACAGACTACGCAGTATTTT.

There are many counts of this clonotype. This sequence joins TRBV4-2 and TRBJ2-1; the match to TRBD2 covers 8 bases. The CDR3 spans 18 residues. Germline V gene data show CDR1 as LGHNA and CDR2 as YNFKEQ. The V segment lost 0 bases and the J segment 2 bases; nucleotides outside the gene matches: 9. CDR3 bases: TGTGCCAGCAGCCAAGATTCATTGGCGGGAGGTCCCTACAATGAGCAGTTCTTC. Amino acids: CASSQDSLAGGPYNEQFF.

This clonotype was counted at least ten times. The chain combines TRBV4-2 with TRBJ2-5, with unresolved D. CDR3 length: 11 amino acids. Trimming cost V 8 bases and J 2 bases, with 6 bases left between them. Germline V gene sequence: CDR1 LGHNA, CDR2 YNFKEQ. The CDR3 bases are TGTGCCAGCGGCACTCAAGAGACCCAGTACTTC. Residues: CASGTQETQYF.

Concerning this clonotype itself: Since a much larger clone is just one base distant, this may be a read error. The V call is TRBV5-1, the J call TRBJ2-7; TRBD2 matches 7 bases. With 6 bases clipped from V and 4 bases from J, the junction kept 16 bases outside the gene matches. The germline V gene has CDR1 SGHRS and CDR2 YFSETQ. This CDR3 is built from 16 residues. In DNA, the CDR3 is TGCGCCAGCAAACCTGGCGGGGGAAGAAACTTTTACGAGCAGTACTTC. Residues: CASKPGGGRNFYEQYF.

This clonotype was counted between two and nine times. V usage is TRBV27 and J usage is TRBJ1-3, with 8 bases fitting TRBD1. The CDR3 runs 16 residues. Germline CDR1 and CDR2: MNHEY and SMNVEV (reference sequence). Unmatched junction bases numbered 6, after V lost 5 bases and J lost 0 bases. In DNA, the CDR3 is TGTGCCAGCAGTCATGACAGGGGTTTCTCTGGAAACACCATATATTTT. Its translation is CASSHDRGFSGNTIYF.

This clonotype came up many times. The V gene is TRBV19, the J gene TRBJ2-7, with D uncertain. Trimming shortened V by 3 bases and J by 3 bases, and 12 bases separated the two germline ends. Germline V gives CDR1 LNHDA, CDR2 SQIVND (reference sequence). The CDR3 runs to 14 residues. In DNA, the CDR3 is TGTGCCAGTAGTATCTCGTCAGATTTCTACGAGCAGTACTTC. Its protein is CASSISSDFYEQYF.

This clonotype was found many times. The rearrangement uses TRBV7-9 and TRBJ1-5; 9 bases fit TRBD1. This CDR3 comprises 19 residues. Germline CDR1 and CDR2: SEHNR and FQNEAQ (reference sequence). V lost 0 bases, J lost 0 bases, and 9 bases stayed unmatched. CDR3 in DNA: TGTGCCAGCAGCTTAGCCCTGGGACAGGGAATACTTAGCAATCAGCCCCAGCATTTT. This translates into CASSLALGQGILSNQPQHF. Full variable domain (outside the CDR3, taken from reference TRBV7-9 and TRBJ1-5): DTGVSQNPRHKITKRGQNVTFRCDPISEHNRLYWYRQTLGQGPEFLTYFQNEAQLEKSRLLSDRFSAERPKGSFSTLEIQRTEQGDSAMYLCASSLALGQGILSNQPQHFGDGTRLSIL.

In this sample, this clonotype turned up a few times. The genes are TRBV5-1 and TRBJ2-1, with 11 bases aligning to TRBD2. V dropped 4 bases and J dropped 6; count of bases not matched to a gene: 6. The CDR3 has 15 amino acids. Germline V gene lookup returns CDR1 SGHRS and CDR2 YFSETQ. CDR3 DNA sequence: TGCGCCAGCAGCATGGCACTAGCGGGAGCCAATGAGCAGTTCTTC. As protein: CASSMALAGANEQFF.

This clonotype has more than one count but fewer than ten. The V call is TRBV7-9, the J call TRBJ2-2, with 7 bases that match TRBD1. The V gene end was trimmed by 7 bases and the J gene end by 1 base; junction bases not matched to a gene: 6. Germline loops: CDR1 SEHNR, CDR2 FQNEAQ (reference sequence). The CDR3 covers 15 residues. The chain's CDR3 is CASTRTGLNTGELFF. CDR3 bases: TGTGCCAGCACCAGGACAGGACTGAACACCGGGGAGCTGTTTTTT.

V is TRBV15 and J is TRBJ1-4, with D uncertain. The V gene's germline CDR1 is LNHNV and CDR2 YYDKDF (reference sequence). The CDR3 length is 16 residues. Trimming removed 1 base at V and 3 bases at J, with 12 bases between. The CDR3 nucleotides are TGTGCCACCAGCAGAGGGGCAAGGCGATCTAATGAAAAACTGTTTTTT. It is translated as CATSRGARRSNEKLFF.

This clonotype has just a few counts. V gene TRBV7-9 combines with J gene TRBJ2-3; D is ambiguous. Germline assignment: CDR1 SEHNR and CDR2 FQNEAQ (reference sequence). The CDR3 extends over 16 amino acids. The V gene lost 5 bases and the J gene lost 0 bases, with 15 bases spanning the gap. CDR3 nucleotide sequence: TGTGCCAGCAGCCCCACGATTGGCGGTAGCACAGATACGCAGTATTTT. Residues: CASSPTIGGSTDTQYF. The whole variable domain, remainder taken from reference TRBV7-9 and TRBJ2-3, is DTGVSQNPRHKITKRGQNVTFRCDPISEHNRLYWYRQTLGQGPEFLTYFQNEAQLEKSRLLSDRFSAERPKGSFSTLEIQRTEQGDSAMYLCASSPTIGGSTDTQYFGPGTRLTVL.

This clonotype was detected ten times or more. The V gene is TRBV12-3 or TRBV12-4, the J gene TRBJ1-1; no clear D. CDR3 size: 14 residues. V lost 2 bases and J lost 5, with 12 bases in between. The CDR3 region has the DNA TGTGCCAGCAGTTTAAGCCACCTGGAGACTGAAGCTTTCTTT. Translated: CASSLSHLETEAFF.

This clonotype has ten or more counts. The chain is built from TRBV7-9 and TRBJ2-2; D is unresolved. Germline V gene lookup returns CDR1 SEHNR and CDR2 FQNEAQ (reference sequence). This CDR3 region has 15 residues. V was pared by 8 bases and J by 3 bases, with 16 bases between. CDR3 in DNA: TGTGCCAGCTCTTCTTACCTAGGAGACACCGGGGAGCTGTTTTTT. Translating gives CASSSYLGDTGELFF.

This clonotype was observed a handful of times. At one end, the junction sequence differs from germline, possibly due to a read error. The V and J genes are TRBV6-2 or TRBV6-3 and TRBJ2-7; no reliable D call. The CDR3 runs 13 residues. Germline CDR1 reads MNHEY; CDR2 reads SVGEGT. CDR3 region: CASSWVTSNEQYF. CDR3 in DNA: TGTGCCAGCAGTTGGGTTACCTCCAACGAGCAGTACTTC.

In this sample, this clonotype turned up a few times. The rearrangement links TRBV24-1 to TRBJ2-1; 10 bases agree with TRBD2. CDR3 size: 16 residues. J was trimmed by 6 bases and V by 5 bases; bases with no gene match: 9. Germline values: CDR1 KGHDR, CDR2 SFDVKD. The CDR3 nucleotides are TGTGCCACCAGTGTGAGAGGACTAGCGGTTACCAATGAGCAGTTCTTC. Translating gives CATSVRGLAVTNEQFF.

This clonotype was detected once. DNA for the CDR3: TGTGCCAGCAGTCCCCCACCCTTCGAGCGGTACACCGGGGAGCTGTTTTTT. Translating gives CASSPPPFERYTGELFF. This chain uses TRBV27 with TRBJ2-2; a possible D gene is TRBD2 (5 bases). Trimming took 5 bases from V and 3 from J, leaving 19 bases between them. The germline V gene has CDR1 MNHEY and CDR2 SMNVEV (reference sequence). CDR3 size: 17 residues.

The chain carries TRBV28 and TRBJ2-3; 9 bases are shared with TRBD2. CDR1 and CDR2 from the germline V gene are MDHEN and SYDVKM. Unmatched junction bases numbered 5, after V lost 2 bases and J lost 5 bases. The CDR3 sequence is 15 residues long. The CDR3 DNA follows: TGTGCCAGCAGTTTAGTGGGACTAGCTAAAGATACGCAGTATTTT. Protein product: CASSLVGLAKDTQYF.

This clonotype was picked up many times. The chain couples TRBV6-6 to TRBJ1-1, with a tentative D call TRBD1 (5 bases). Germline CDR1 reads MNHNY; CDR2 reads SVGAGI (reference sequence). The CDR3 totals 14 residues. The V gene lost 4 bases and the J gene lost 3 bases, with 12 bases spanning the gap. The CDR3 loop reads CASSSQGPDTEAFF. CDR3 coding DNA: TGTGCCAGCAGTTCCCAGGGCCCAGACACTGAAGCTTTCTTT.

This clonotype was recorded at least ten times. V gene TRBV7-9 combines with J gene TRBJ2-1, with D possibly TRBD1 on 6 matching bases. Germline lookup yields CDR1 SEHNR and CDR2 FQNEAQ (reference sequence). The CDR3 has 15 residues. Between the trimmed V and J ends, which lost 5 bases and 8 bases, there was a span of 19 bases. In DNA form, the CDR3 reads TGTGCCAGCAGCCGCCCGACAGGCCCCGTCTATGAGCAGTTCTTC. Protein sequence: CASSRPTGPVYEQFF. The full variable domain, its missing parts supplied by reference TRBV7-9 and TRBJ2-1, is DTGVSQNPRHKITKRGQNVTFRCDPISEHNRLYWYRQTLGQGPEFLTYFQNEAQLEKSRLLSDRFSAERPKGSFSTLEIQRTEQGDSAMYLCASSRPTGPVYEQFFGPGTRLTVL.

This clonotype was found many times. V is TRBV7-9 and J is TRBJ2-5, with 9 nucleotides matching TRBD2. J was trimmed by 2 bases and V by 4 bases; bases with no gene match: 8. Germline values: CDR1 SEHNR, CDR2 FQNEAQ (reference sequence). This CDR3 is built from 16 residues. For the CDR3, the DNA is TGTGCCAGCAGCTCTATTAAAGCGGGAGGACAAGAGACCCAGTACTTC. Protein sequence: CASSSIKAGGQETQYF.